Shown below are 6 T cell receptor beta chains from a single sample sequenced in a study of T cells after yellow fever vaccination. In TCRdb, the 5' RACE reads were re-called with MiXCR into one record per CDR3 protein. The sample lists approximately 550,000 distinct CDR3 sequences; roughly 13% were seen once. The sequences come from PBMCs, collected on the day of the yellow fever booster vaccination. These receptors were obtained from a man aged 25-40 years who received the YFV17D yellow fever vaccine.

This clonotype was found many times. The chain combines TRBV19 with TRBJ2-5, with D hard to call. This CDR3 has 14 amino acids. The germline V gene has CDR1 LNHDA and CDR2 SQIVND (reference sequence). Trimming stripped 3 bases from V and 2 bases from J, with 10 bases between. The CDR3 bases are TGTGCCAGTAGTATCGGACCGACTCAAGAGACCCAGTACTTC. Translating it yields CASSIGPTQETQYF.

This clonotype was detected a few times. Here the CDR3 reads CASSATSWQETQYF. The CDR3 DNA sequence: TGTGCCAGCAGCGCAACCTCCTGGCAAGAGACCCAGTACTTC. V gene TRBV9 combines with J gene TRBJ2-5; unclear D gene. The CDR3 is 14 amino acids. Per germline, CDR1 SGDLS and CDR2 YYNGEE. V lost 3 bases and J 2 bases, leaving 11 bases between the germline ends.

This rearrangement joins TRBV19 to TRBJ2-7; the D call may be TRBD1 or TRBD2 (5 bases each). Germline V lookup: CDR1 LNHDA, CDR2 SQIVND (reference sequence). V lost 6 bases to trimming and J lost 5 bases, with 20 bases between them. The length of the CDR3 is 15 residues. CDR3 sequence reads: CASSQEGRGRNEQYF. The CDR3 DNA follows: TGTGCCAGTAGCCAAGAGGGGCGCGGTAGGAACGAGCAGTACTTC.

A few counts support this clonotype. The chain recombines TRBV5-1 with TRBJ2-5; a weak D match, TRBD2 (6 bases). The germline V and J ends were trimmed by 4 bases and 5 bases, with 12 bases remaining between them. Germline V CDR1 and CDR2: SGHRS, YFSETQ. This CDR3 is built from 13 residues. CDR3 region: CASSGSGVETQYF. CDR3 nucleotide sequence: TGCGCCAGCAGCGGGTCGGGGGTGGAGACCCAGTACTTC. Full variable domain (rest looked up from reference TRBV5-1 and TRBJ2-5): KAGVTQTPRYLIKTRGQQVTLSCSPISGHRSVSWYQQTPGQGLQFLFEYFSETQRNKGNFPGRFSGRQFSNSRSEMNVSTLELGDSALYLCASSGSGVETQYFGPGTRLLVL.

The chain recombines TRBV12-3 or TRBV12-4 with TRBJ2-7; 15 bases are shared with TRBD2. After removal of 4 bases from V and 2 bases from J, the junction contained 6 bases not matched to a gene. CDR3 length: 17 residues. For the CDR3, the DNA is TGTGCCAGCAGTTCCCTCGGGACTAGCGGGAGGACCTACGAGCAGTACTTC. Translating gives CASSSLGTSGRTYEQYF.

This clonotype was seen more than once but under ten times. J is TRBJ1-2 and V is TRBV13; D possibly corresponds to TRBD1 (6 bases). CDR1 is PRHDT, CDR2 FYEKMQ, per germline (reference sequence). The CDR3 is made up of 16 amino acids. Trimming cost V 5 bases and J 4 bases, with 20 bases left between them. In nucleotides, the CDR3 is TGTGCCAGCAGCCATAATAACAGGGAGAGGAGCTATGGCTACACCTTC. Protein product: CASSHNNRERSYGYTF.